This TCR beta chain was sequenced during a study of regulatory T cells in long-lasting Graves disease (dated by TCRdb to the early 2020s). For the study in its entirety: Patients with newly diagnosed Graves' disease had been on antithyroid drugs for under 3 months. Peripheral blood TCR sequencing and RNA sequencing compared persistent Graves' disease patients with newly diagnosed Graves' disease patients. The study was registered as a clinical trial and conducted in China. TCR sequencing covered around 13 persistent and roughly 20 newly diagnosed Graves' disease patients, approximately 33 samples in total.

Overall study outcomes, separate from this receptor: Because the primary lesion, thyroid tissue, could not be accessed, the study looked at peripheral blood alone. Persistent patients shared more public clonotypes among themselves (over 2,500) than newly diagnosed patients did (approximately 900). TRBV28, TRBJ1-2 and TRBJ2-5 were preferentially used in persistent disease, while TRBV20-1 and TRBJ2-1 were favored in newly diagnosed disease. Compared with newly diagnosed patients, persistent Graves' disease patients had lower TCR Shannon entropy and fewer highly expanded clones, which suggests clonal expansion. Sequencing and analysis were limited to the TCR beta chain. As a limitation, the authors acknowledged that the small sample size may reduce accuracy.

The sample's time point label, decoded: newly diagnosed GD, antithyroid drugs for less than 3 months. RNA was extracted from PBMCs in TRIzol for both TCR sequencing and RNA sequencing. The diagnosis of Graves' disease was made according to American Thyroid Association guidelines. Patients for the study were recruited at an endocrinology department in Xi'an, China. Each patient gave approximately 9.7 milliliters of peripheral blood, collected in an EDTA anticoagulant tube. PBMCs were isolated by Ficoll Paque Plus density gradient separation without further T cell sorting. An Agilent 2100 Bioanalyzer and agarose gel were used to check RNA quality, while a NanoDrop 2000 measured RNA concentration. This clonotype showed up many times. The antigen it recognizes is unknown. Qualities for individual bases were not recorded, and no much larger clone is one base off. Library creation used multiplex PCR. Sequenced using an Illumina HiSeq 4000. CDR3 regions were amplified by Arm-PCR with iRepertoire HTBI primers to construct TCR beta libraries. PCR products were gel purified before sequencing. The authors processed their data as follows. Gene usage analysis of CDR3 amino acid clonotypes used the roughly 60 TRBV and 14 to 15 TRBJ segments found across samples. COPE and FqMerger were used to merge the filtered high-quality paired reads into contigs. BLAST was used to align contigs to IMGT TRBV, TRBD and TRBJ reference genes, with CDR3 defined following IMGT. Any clonotype with a frequency above 0.1% was classified as a highly expanded clone. Repertoire diversity was measured by Shannon entropy, and V-J evenness by the Gini coefficient. A clonotype was considered public if more than one individual shared it. TCRdb cleaned the public reads at Q25 with fastp, built clones with MiXCR and kept in-frame beta chains. Every entry covers one CDR3 protein and lists the most common genes and DNA from its rows. For this entry, the V and J calls and clone size follow TCRdb and not the study's own pipeline. The table for this sample lists 350,000 to 550,000 distinct CDR3 sequences; about 16% of them were counted only once. The ten top clones hold roughly 17% of the sample.

The CDR3 contains 19 residues, cysteine and phenylalanine counted. Only the CDR3 part of the read is kept: 57 bases, read in frame from the first base. Sequences DFQATT (CDR1) and SNEGSKA (CDR2) are obtained from the germline V gene (reference sequence). The germline ends are 21 bases apart after V is trimmed by 1 base and J by 0 bases. This same sample was also taken into another study, of T cells in Graves' hyperthyroidism and ophthalmopathy. The second study's paper adds: A patient counted as having stable Graves' hyperthyroidism if no progression to ophthalmopathy occurred over 18 months of follow-up. Hyperthyroidism patients were aged 18 to 65 years and newly diagnosed, with disease duration of less than 2 months. Patients with uncontrolled infections, other autoimmune diseases, pregnancy or lactation were excluded. Clinical symptoms, serum thyroxine and TRAb, thyroid ultrasound, and orbital computed tomography formed the basis for the diagnoses. The first round of RT-PCR for the TCR CDR3 was performed with the HTBI primer set and the Qiagen OneStep RT-PCR kit. Most expanded thyroid clonotypes (frequency above 0.001) were also detected in blood, suggesting blood repertoires may reflect thyroid immune responses. Ophthalmopathy was separated from stable hyperthyroidism by a 13 V-J signature model, with approximately 90% sensitivity and 81% to 83% specificity obtained in cross-validation and 80%/75% obtained in testing. During validation, the model predicted progression to ophthalmopathy a median of approximately 6.5 months ahead of onset, with just under 71% sensitivity and about 72% specificity. To identify TCR V-J signatures that set the groups apart, the researchers used a discovery cohort of more than 95 patients, made up of approximately 43 with Graves' ophthalmopathy and some 56 with stable Graves' hyperthyroidism. Prospective prediction of ophthalmopathy was tested in an independent validation cohort consisting of under 20 hyperthyroidism patients and around 17 patients who later progressed to ophthalmopathy. The roughly 90 discovery patients were divided at random into training and test sets in a 7:3 ratio. Thyroid tissue and blood T-cell repertoires from about 6 Graves' hyperthyroidism patients were also compared in the study. Once sampling was done, hyperthyroidism patients were given methimazole at a starting dose of 30 mg daily, whereas ophthalmopathy patients were given high-dose intravenous methylprednisolone. The libraries were constructed in a second round of multiplex PCR and then size-selected and purified. The libraries were sequenced on an Illumina HiSeq2000 using paired-end 100 bp reads. Raw data were processed with SOAPnuke, discarding reads with adapters, uncalled bases, mean Phred below 15, or no exact constant-primer or identifier match. High-quality paired reads were merged with COPE v1.2.5, and unique nucleotide sequences were defined as clonotypes. MiTCR v1.1 was used to align the clonotypes against IMGT TRBV, TRBD and TRBJ reference segments. Only V-J combinations with frequency above 0.0001, covering about 99% of repertoires, were analysed. A TCS score was defined as the ratio between F50 (clonal expansion) and ExV (chaos), using BLOSUM62-based TCRdist between CDR3 peptides within each V-J. Welch's t-statistics and random forest reduced just over 500 V-J features to roughly 13, which were used in a naive Bayes classifier (R e1071). Sample size was not statistically predetermined, and investigators were not blinded to group allocation. The paper describes TCR Vbeta CDR3 sequencing of 130 to 150 peripheral blood samples, made up of about 41 ophthalmopathy patients, roughly 72 hyperthyroidism patients and some 17 progressor patients.

Specimen: peripheral blood mononuclear cells (PBMCs), collected at new diagnosis, from a patient treated with antithyroid drugs. The rearrangement joined TRBV20-1 to TRBJ2-2; a tentative D call is TRBD1 (8 bases match). The sequence was collected from a woman in her 30s with Graves disease. Donor details come from another sample of the same person, matched by shared clones. The CDR3 is CSARGVTGGVRANTGELFF. The bases read TGCAGTGCTAGAGGAGTAACAGGGGGGGTCAGAGCGAACACCGGGGAGCTGTTTTTT.